The next 30 T cell receptor beta chains were all read from a single sample in a study of monozygotic twins with inflammatory bowel disease. Using the 5' RACE reads, TCRdb records one entry per CDR3 protein without DNA. This sample's table reports 110,000 to 150,000 distinct CDR3 sequences. Sample: blood. The receptors stem from a human donor with ulcerative colitis or Crohn's disease, or a healthy co-twin of an affected twin (not recorded which).

CDR3 protein: CATRSTDNTGELFF. This chain uses TRBV15 with TRBJ2-2; TCRdb's assignment of TRBD1 cannot be checked, as there is no DNA. Germline V gene sequence: CDR1 LNHNV, CDR2 YYDKDF (reference sequence). The CDR3 runs to 14 residues.

The genes are TRBV9 and TRBJ2-5; without DNA, the TCRdb call of TRBD1 cannot be checked. Germline V CDR1 and CDR2: SGDLS, YYNGEE. This CDR3 region has 14 residues. The chain's CDR3 is CASSEQGIQETQYF.

The chain couples TRBV4-1 to TRBJ1-2; the D call from TCRdb, TRBD1, cannot be confirmed without DNA. Germline CDR1 reads MGHRA; CDR2 reads YSYEKL. The CDR3 runs to 13 residues. The CDR3 sequence: CASSQQGVGGYTF.

The gene calls are TRBV20-1 and TRBJ2-5; there is no DNA to check the TCRdb D call of TRBD1. The CDR3 runs 14 residues. Germline values: CDR1 DFQATT, CDR2 SNEGSKA (reference sequence). This CDR3 reads CSAKVIVRGETQYF.

The chain recombines TRBV28 with TRBJ1-1. Germline CDR1 MDHEN, CDR2 SYDVKM. The CDR3 spans 14 residues. The CDR3 protein is CASRLVGKVSEAFF.

The V call is TRBV6-1, the J call TRBJ2-2. Per germline, CDR1 MNHNS and CDR2 SASEGT. The CDR3 length is 13 residues. CDR3 loop: CASSAIEAGELFF.

The chain has TRBV11-1 and TRBJ2-1; with no DNA, the TCRdb D assignment of TRBD1 cannot be verified. From germline, CDR1 is SGHAT and CDR2 FQDESV (reference sequence). The CDR3 runs 16 residues. The CDR3 sequence: CASSSSGASPPLGQFF. Supplemented by reference TRBV11-1 and TRBJ2-1, the full variable domain reads EAEVAQSPRYKITEKSQAVAFWCDPISGHATLYWYRQILGQGPELLVQFQDESVVDDSQLPKDRFSAERLKGVDSTLKIQPAELGDSAMYLCASSSSGASPPLGQFFGPGTRLTVL.

V is TRBV14 and J is TRBJ1-2. This CDR3 spans 13 amino acids. Per the germline V gene, CDR1 is SGHDN and CDR2 is FVKESK. CDR3 protein: CASSPIGNYGYTF.

V is TRBV7-6 and J is TRBJ1-5; without DNA, the TCRdb call of TRBD1 cannot be checked. The CDR3 runs to 15 residues. Looked up from germline, CDR1 is SGHVS and CDR2 is FNYEAQ. The CDR3 here is CASSPTGVGNQPQHF.

V usage is TRBV20-1 and J usage is TRBJ2-2; the D gene TCRdb calls, TRBD2, cannot be checked with no DNA. The CDR3 consists of 14 residues. Germline lookup yields CDR1 DFQATT and CDR2 SNEGSKA (reference sequence). The CDR3 sequence: CSAPKGIGLGELFF.

This rearrangement joins TRBV5-1 to TRBJ1-4; with no DNA, the TCRdb D assignment of TRBD1 cannot be verified. CDR3 length: 14 amino acids. Germline V gene sequence: CDR1 SGHRS, CDR2 YFSETQ. The CDR3 is CASMSGQGDEKLFF.

The chain carries TRBV15 and TRBJ1-3. The CDR3 is 16 amino acids. CDR1 and CDR2 (germline): LNHNV, YYDKDF (reference sequence). The CDR3 is CATSRPRTGSGNTIYF.

The CDR3 region is CATSERGSSGSLDEQFF. This chain joins TRBV24-1 and TRBJ2-1; TCRdb outputs TRBD2, but without DNA this stays unchecked. From germline, CDR1 is KGHDR and CDR2 SFDVKD. The CDR3 is made up of 17 amino acids.

The chain couples TRBV4-1 to TRBJ1-4. CDR3 length equals 11 residues. Per the germline V gene, CDR1 is MGHRA and CDR2 is YSYEKL. The CDR3 here is CASSQTEKLFF.

This chain links TRBV5-1 with TRBJ2-6; the D call from TCRdb, TRBD1, cannot be confirmed without DNA. The CDR3 extends over 15 amino acids. CDR1 is SGHRS, CDR2 YFSETQ, per germline. CDR3 residues: CASTGEGAGANVLTF.

The gene calls are TRBV5-1 and TRBJ1-6; TCRdb indicates TRBD1, and absent DNA this call remains unverified. This CDR3 has 14 amino acids. The germline V gene encodes CDR1 SGHRS and CDR2 YFSETQ. CDR3 protein: CASSPRDRNSPLHF. Full variable domain (outside the CDR3, taken from reference TRBV5-1 and TRBJ1-6): KAGVTQTPRYLIKTRGQQVTLSCSPISGHRSVSWYQQTPGQGLQFLFEYFSETQRNKGNFPGRFSGRQFSNSRSEMNVSTLELGDSALYLCASSPRDRNSPLHFGNGTRLTVT.

The rearrangement links TRBV12-3 or TRBV12-4 to TRBJ1-2. This CDR3 is 13 amino acids long. The chain's CDR3 is CASSLSADQGYTF.

The J gene is TRBJ2-3, the V gene TRBV7-2. Per germline, CDR1 SGHTA and CDR2 FQGNSA. The CDR3 is 13 residues long. The CDR3 loop reads CASSLEGTDTQYF.

The rearrangement links TRBV4-3 to TRBJ2-2; TCRdb selects TRBD2, and the lack of DNA leaves this call unchecked. From germline, CDR1 is LGHNA and CDR2 YSLEER. The CDR3 consists of 17 residues. The CDR3 sequence: CASSQELAVPNTGELFF.

This sequence joins TRBV30 and TRBJ1-1. The CDR3 has 11 amino acids. Germline V gives CDR1 GTSNPN, CDR2 SVGIG (reference sequence). The CDR3 sequence is CAWTDSSEAFF.

This rearrangement joins TRBV9 to TRBJ2-3. Germline V gene lookup returns CDR1 SGDLS and CDR2 YYNGEE. The CDR3 is 12 residues long. The chain's CDR3 is CASSPTLDTQYF.

This sequence joins TRBV7-9 and TRBJ2-7; there is no DNA to check the TCRdb D call of TRBD2. Germline CDR1 reads SEHNR; CDR2 reads FQNEAQ (reference sequence). This CDR3 region has 13 residues. CDR3 region: CASSPSQRSEQYF.

The chain combines TRBV12-3 or TRBV12-4 with TRBJ1-2. CDR3 length: 14 residues. The CDR3 is CASSLRTRGYGYTF.

The genes are TRBV24-1 and TRBJ1-1. Per germline, CDR1 KGHDR and CDR2 SFDVKD. The CDR3 runs 12 residues. CDR3 in amino acids: CATRGLNTEAFF.

The chain employs TRBV29-1 and TRBJ1-3; the D gene TCRdb calls, TRBD1, cannot be checked with no DNA. The CDR3 is 15 amino acids. Germline V gene lookup returns CDR1 SQVTM and CDR2 ANQGSEA. The CDR3 sequence: CSVFTGSGSGNTIYF. The variable domain in full, with the rest retrieved from reference TRBV29-1 and TRBJ1-3, is SAVISQKPSRDICQRGTSLTIQCQVDSQVTMMFWYRQQPGQSLTLIATANQGSEATYESGFVIDKFPISRPNLTFSTLTVSNMSPEDSSIYLCSVFTGSGSGNTIYFGEGSWLTVV.

The chain links TRBV5-1 to TRBJ2-1; the D call from TCRdb, TRBD2, cannot be confirmed without DNA. This CDR3 spans 17 amino acids. The germline CDR1 and CDR2 sequences are SGHRS and YFSETQ. CDR3 residues: CASSFLKGEGQGNEQFF.

CDR3 region: CAISGSSEAYEQYF. The genes are TRBV10-3 and TRBJ2-7. Germline lookup yields CDR1 ENHRY and CDR2 SYGVKD. The CDR3 loop spans 14 amino acids.

The chain joins TRBV20-1 to TRBJ1-1; no DNA is available, so the TRBD1 call from TCRdb remains unchecked. CDR1 and CDR2 from the germline V gene are DFQATT and SNEGSKA (reference sequence). This CDR3 is 16 amino acids long. Here the CDR3 reads CSAGTTGGAFKGRAFF.

This sequence joins TRBV20-1 and TRBJ2-3; TCRdb's assignment of TRBD2 cannot be checked, as there is no DNA. The germline V gene has CDR1 DFQATT and CDR2 SNEGSKA (reference sequence). The CDR3 runs to 14 residues. The CDR3 spells CSASPLAVTDTQYF.

The genes are TRBV12-3 or TRBV12-4 and TRBJ2-5; TCRdb lists TRBD1, though no DNA is available to test this call. The CDR3 covers 14 residues. The CDR3 region is CASSPGTYQETQYF.